These 32 T cell receptor beta chains were sequenced from one sample in a study of blood T cell repertoires in COVID-19. Sequencing used immunoSEQ multiplex PCR; TCRdb keeps in-frame clones, though not all of them. The sample lists under 300,000 clones; approximately 92% were seen once. Sequenced sample: PBMCs or T cells enriched from blood (not recorded which). The receptors shown here come from a woman between 18 and 30 years old who had recovered from COVID-19.

The rearrangement uses TRBV5-1 and TRBJ1-6; D is uncertain. Germline CDR1 is SGHRS and CDR2 is YFSETQ. The V and J ends lost 3 bases and 7 bases respectively, with 14 bases between them. The length of the CDR3 is 15 residues. CDR3 sequence reads: CASSSGTGENSPLHF. The CDR3 DNA follows: TGCGCCAGCAGCTCCGGCACGGGAGAGAATTCACCCCTCCACTTT.

The chain employs TRBV4-1 and TRBJ1-2, with D maybe TRBD1 (6 bases). The CDR3 runs to 14 residues. The germline V gene has CDR1 MGHRA and CDR2 YSYEKL. The ends were cut back, 3 bases at V and 6 bases at J, with 14 bases in the middle. The CDR3 DNA reads TGCGCCAGCAGCCATCCCGGACAGACCCATGGCTACACCTTC. Residues: CASSHPGQTHGYTF.

V gene TRBV7-8 combines with J gene TRBJ2-7, with D possibly TRBD2 on 6 matching bases. The germline gives CDR1 SGHVS, CDR2 FQNEAQ. This CDR3 is built from 11 residues. Trimming shortened V by 6 bases and J by 5 bases, and 8 bases separated the two germline ends. As DNA, the CDR3 is TGTGCCAGCAGTCGGAGGGACGAGCAGTACTTC. This sequence encodes CASSRRDEQYF. Based on the CDR3 plus reference TRBV7-8 and TRBJ2-7, the full variable domain is GAGVSQSPRYKVAKRGQDVALRCDPISGHVSLFWYQQALGQGPEFLTYFQNEAQLDKSGLPSDRFFAERPEGSVSTLKIQRTQQEDSAVYLCASSRRDEQYFGPGTRLTVT.

This clone was seen just once. The chain employs TRBV10-1 and TRBJ1-2; no reliable D call. CDR1 and CDR2 from the germline V gene are WNHNN and SYGVQD (reference sequence). Trimming left V 3 bases short and J 4 bases short, with 3 bases between. The CDR3 has 11 residues. The CDR3 sequence: CASSDLYGYTF. CDR3 sequence (DNA): TGCGCCAGCAGTGACCTCTATGGCTACACCTTC.

About this clone itself: One end of the junction varies from germline; a read error may be responsible. The V gene is TRBV3-1 (or the pseudogene TRBV3-2), the J gene TRBJ2-5, with 9 bases identical to TRBD2. The CDR3 extends over 16 amino acids. Germline CDR1 is LGHDT and CDR2 is YNNKEL (reference sequence). This CDR3 is CASSPVLAGAQGTQYF. The CDR3, as DNA: TGTGCCAGCAGCCCAGTATTAGCGGGGGCCCAAGGGACCCAGTACTTC.

The chain links TRBV7-9 to TRBJ2-1, with D maybe TRBD2 (6 bases). Trimming stripped 1 base from V and 8 bases from J, with 12 bases between. Germline-derived CDR1 and CDR2 are SEHNR and FQNEAQ (reference sequence). The CDR3 has 14 residues. The CDR3 here is CASSLVRPGDEQFF. CDR3 nucleotides: TGTGCCAGCAGCTTAGTGCGTCCGGGGGATGAGCAGTTCTTC.

V and J are TRBV28 and TRBJ2-6, with a possible D match to TRBD2 (5 bases). The germline V gene has CDR1 MDHEN and CDR2 SYDVKM. Trimming took 10 bases from V and 1 from J, leaving 11 bases between them. The CDR3 contains 14 residues. CDR3 sequence: CAINRGSGANVLTF. The CDR3, as DNA: TGTGCCATCAATCGGGGTTCTGGGGCCAACGTCCTGACTTTC.

The rearrangement links TRBV5-1 to TRBJ2-5, with TRBD2 matching over 7 bases. The V gene's germline CDR1 is SGHRS and CDR2 YFSETQ. The CDR3 length is 14 residues. The V and J ends lost 3 bases and 3 bases, in that order; junction bases with no gene match: 5. CDR3 loop: CASSSGTTKETQYF. The CDR3 nucleotides are TGCGCCAGCAGCTCCGGGACTACGAAAGAGACCCAGTACTTC. The complete variable domain, with remaining parts taken from reference TRBV5-1 and TRBJ2-5, reads KAGVTQTPRYLIKTRGQQVTLSCSPISGHRSVSWYQQTPGQGLQFLFEYFSETQRNKGNFPGRFSGRQFSNSRSEMNVSTLELGDSALYLCASSSGTTKETQYFGPGTRLLVL.

Of note for this clone: This CDR3 is also generated by other DNA sequences in the sample. This chain joins TRBV7-9 and TRBJ1-1; a possible D gene is TRBD1 (5 bases). The V gene lost 3 bases and the J gene lost 5 bases, with 7 bases spanning the gap. Germline assignment: CDR1 SEHNR and CDR2 FQNEAQ (reference sequence). CDR3 length equals 12 residues. In DNA, the CDR3 is TGTGCCAGCAGCTTGCCAGGGACTGAAGCTTTCTTT. The encoded protein is CASSLPGTEAFF.

The rearrangement links TRBV5-3 to TRBJ2-5, with D possibly matching TRBD1 (6 bases). TRBV5-3 is assigned to the ORF class and has an uncertain function. The CDR3 loop spans 14 amino acids. The V end lost 9 bases, the J end lost 3 bases, and 18 bases lay between the germline ends. CDR3 nucleotides: TGTGCCAAAGAACGGGACAAGTACGAAGAGACCCAGTACTTC. Translation gives CAKERDKYEETQYF.

V usage is TRBV28 and J usage is TRBJ1-2; 7 positions match TRBD1. CDR1 is MDHEN and CDR2 is SYDVKM in the germline V gene. V was clipped by 6 bases and J by 4 bases; unmatched bases: 8. CDR3 length: 14 amino acids. CDR3 loop: CASRTSGQFYGYTF. CDR3 coding DNA: TGTGCCAGCAGGACCTCGGGACAGTTCTATGGCTACACCTTC.

The chain combines TRBV4-2 with TRBJ2-3, with 10 bases fitting TRBD1. The CDR3 has 17 residues. Trimming took 0 bases from V and 2 from J; bases not matched to a gene: 5. CDR1 is LGHNA, CDR2 YNFKEQ, per germline. The CDR3, as DNA: TGTGCCAGCAGCCAAGATGGGACAGGGGCCTACACAGATACGCAGTATTTT. This encodes CASSQDGTGAYTDTQYF.

This rearrangement joins TRBV10-2 to TRBJ2-7; D call uncertain. Per the germline V gene, CDR1 is WSHSY and CDR2 is SAAADI. The CDR3 length is 14 residues. The V gene lost 4 bases and the J gene lost 0 bases, with 10 bases spanning the gap. The CDR3 sequence: CASSARLTSYEQYF. CDR3 DNA sequence: TGCGCCAGCAGTGCCAGGCTAACCTCCTACGAGCAGTACTTC.

The chain joins TRBV19 to TRBJ1-2; 8 bases align to TRBD1. The J segment lost 2 bases and the V segment lost 6 bases, leaving 5 bases of the junction unmatched. The germline V gene encodes CDR1 LNHDA and CDR2 SQIVND (reference sequence). There are 14 residues in the CDR3. Written as DNA, the CDR3 is TGTGCCAGTAGACGAGACAGGGGCAACTATGGCTACACCTTC. Translation gives CASRRDRGNYGYTF.

The chain employs TRBV4-1 and TRBJ1-2; no clear D. The CDR3 totals 17 residues. Germline V gives CDR1 MGHRA, CDR2 YSYEKL. Trimming pared 1 base from V and 4 bases from J, leaving 19 bases between. The CDR3 bases are TGCGCCAGCAGCCAAGTGTCTTCCCACACTGGGCCCTATGGCTACACCTTC. This sequence encodes CASSQVSSHTGPYGYTF.

This chain connects TRBV3-1 (or the pseudogene TRBV3-2) to TRBJ2-4; D perhaps matches TRBD1 (5 bases). Trimming left V 6 bases short and J 1 base short, with 25 bases between. Germline V lookup: CDR1 LGHDT, CDR2 YNNKEL (reference sequence). This CDR3 has 19 amino acids. CDR3 loop: CASSQEYDSLGAAKNIQYF. Here the CDR3 DNA reads TGTGCCAGCAGTCAGGAATATGACAGTTTAGGTGCGGCCAAAAACATTCAGTACTTC.

This sequence joins TRBV5-4 and TRBJ2-1, with 11 bases identical to TRBD2. This CDR3 is built from 15 residues. Germline CDR1 reads SGHNT; CDR2 reads YYREEE (reference sequence). The trim removed 4 bases at V and 7 bases at J, leaving 7 bases unmatched. The CDR3 is CASSVTSGGGNEQFF. The DNA of the CDR3 is TGTGCCAGCAGCGTCACTAGCGGGGGTGGGAATGAGCAGTTCTTC.

The chain recombines TRBV2 with TRBJ1-2; TRBD1 might be the D (5 bases). Deletions cut 4 bases from V and 4 bases from J, with 10 bases between. The CDR3 runs to 13 residues. Germline V lookup: CDR1 SNHLY, CDR2 FYNNEI. In DNA, the CDR3 is TGTGCCAGCAGTGGTGGCAGGGTCTATGGCTACACCTTC. Translating it yields CASSGGRVYGYTF.

The chain employs TRBV2 and TRBJ1-1; tentative D call: TRBD1 (5 bases). CDR3 length: 13 amino acids. Germline CDR1 is SNHLY and CDR2 is FYNNEI. V was shortened by 6 bases and J by 7 bases, with 15 bases between the two germline ends. The CDR3 DNA sequence: TGTGCCAGCAGGGACGTGACAGTTAATGAAGCTTTCTTT. Its translation is CASRDVTVNEAFF.

V is TRBV4-2 and J is TRBJ2-3; 10 bases map to TRBD2. This CDR3 region has 16 residues. Germline loops: CDR1 LGHNA, CDR2 YNFKEQ. The junction had 6 bases not matched to a gene; V was cut back by 0 bases and J by 6 bases. The CDR3 spells CASSQEGAGGPDTQYF. The CDR3, as DNA: TGTGCCAGCAGCCAAGAGGGAGCGGGGGGGCCTGATACGCAGTATTTT.

The gene calls are TRBV4-1 and TRBJ1-1, with D perhaps matching TRBD1 (5 bases). The CDR3 is made up of 15 amino acids. CDR1 is MGHRA, CDR2 YSYEKL, per germline. Trimming took 3 bases from V and 0 from J, leaving 11 bases between them. The CDR3 DNA follows: TGCGCCAGCAGCCAGGGGGAGGGGTTGAACACTGAAGCTTTCTTT. It encodes CASSQGEGLNTEAFF.

V usage is TRBV28 and J usage is TRBJ1-4; the D is unclear. The CDR3 totals 14 residues. Germline V lookup: CDR1 MDHEN, CDR2 SYDVKM. The V end lost 10 bases, the J end lost 7 bases, and 19 bases lay between the germline ends. CDR3 coding DNA: TGTGCCACCTTTGGATGGGAGCGGGTTGAAAAACTGTTTTTT. Translated: CATFGWERVEKLFF.

V usage is TRBV6-4 and J usage is TRBJ2-7; D may be TRBD1 (5 bases). The CDR3 runs 15 residues. The V end lost 8 bases, the J end lost 2 bases, and 19 bases lay between the germline ends. Germline assignment: CDR1 MRHNA and CDR2 SNTAGT. For the CDR3, the DNA is TGTGCCAGCCCCCCGCCCGGCAGGGCCCCCTACGAGCAGTACTTC. Protein: CASPPPGRAPYEQYF.

This rearrangement joins TRBV29-1 to TRBJ1-2; 12 nucleotides align to TRBD1. Germline V gene sequence: CDR1 SQVTM, CDR2 ANQGSEA. V lost 6 bases to trimming and J lost 4 bases; unmatched junction nucleotides: 6. The length of the CDR3 is 14 residues. CDR3 coding DNA: TGCAGCGTGACCGGGACAGGGGGCAGCTATGGCTACACCTTC. Amino acids: CSVTGTGGSYGYTF.

The chain is built from TRBV6-5 and TRBJ1-1; TRBD1 aligns across 7 bases. Germline V gives CDR1 MNHEY, CDR2 SVGAGI. V shed 4 bases, J shed 4 bases, and the junction held 9 bases outside the gene matches. This CDR3 is 15 amino acids long. CDR3 bases: TGTGCCAGCAGTTCGACAGGGAGTGGAAGCACTGAAGCTTTCTTT. Translation: CASSSTGSGSTEAFF.

This chain uses TRBV5-6 with TRBJ1-4, with 10 bases identical to TRBD1. The CDR3 covers 15 residues. With V trimmed by 2 bases and J by 5 bases, 3 bases remained unmatched. Germline CDR1 SGHDT, CDR2 YYEEEE. The CDR3 sequence is CASSFTGQGNEKLFF. CDR3 sequence (DNA): TGTGCCAGCAGCTTTACGGGACAGGGGAATGAAAAACTGTTTTTT. Based on the CDR3 plus reference TRBV5-6 and TRBJ1-4, the full variable domain is DAGVTQSPTHLIKTRGQQVTLRCSPKSGHDTVSWYQQALGQGPQFIFQYYEEEERQRGNFPDRFSGHQFPNYSSELNVNALLLGDSALYLCASSFTGQGNEKLFFGSGTQLSVL.

The chain has TRBV5-1 and TRBJ2-5, with TRBD2 matching 10 bases. V shed 4 bases, J shed 4 bases, and the junction held 10 bases outside the gene matches. CDR3 length equals 16 residues. CDR1 is SGHRS, CDR2 YFSETQ, per germline. The CDR3 region is CASSPVSGGVTETQYF. The CDR3 region has the DNA TGCGCCAGCAGCCCGGTGAGCGGGGGGGTGACAGAGACCCAGTACTTC.

This clone was picked up one time. The rearrangement uses TRBV2 and TRBJ2-3, with D hard to call. V was shortened by 7 bases and J by 7 bases, with 9 bases between the two germline ends. Germline V CDR1 and CDR2: SNHLY, FYNNEI. The CDR3 spans 11 residues. The CDR3 loop reads CASIGYNTQYF. CDR3 DNA sequence: TGTGCCAGCATCGGTTATAATACGCAGTATTTT.

This clone was recorded once. This chain links TRBV6-4 with TRBJ1-1, with D tentatively TRBD1 (5 bases). V was pared by 4 bases and J by 4 bases, with 13 bases between. The CDR3 consists of 14 residues. The germline V gene encodes CDR1 MRHNA and CDR2 SNTAGT. This chain's CDR3 is CASSAEAGGTEAFF. DNA for the CDR3: TGTGCCAGCAGTGCCGAGGCGGGGGGCACTGAAGCTTTCTTT.

The chain recombines TRBV2 with TRBJ2-4, with a tentative D call TRBD2 (6 bases). V dropped 5 bases and J dropped 8 bases, with 13 bases sitting between them. Looked up from germline, CDR1 is SNHLY and CDR2 is FYNNEI. The CDR3 is made up of 13 amino acids. CDR3 DNA: TGTGCCAGCAGTTCCCGGAGGGGACACATTCAGTACTTC. Translating gives CASSSRRGHIQYF.

The chain joins TRBV9 to TRBJ2-7, with D possibly TRBD1 on 6 matching bases. The V end was cut by 0 bases, the J end by 2 bases, with 15 bases between. Germline values: CDR1 SGDLS, CDR2 YYNGEE. CDR3 size: 16 residues. CDR3 protein: CASSVGAGAAPYEQYF. CDR3 sequence (DNA): TGTGCCAGCAGCGTAGGGGCAGGGGCTGCACCCTACGAGCAGTACTTC.

V gene TRBV10-1 combines with J gene TRBJ2-5, with D perhaps TRBD2 (5 bases). The CDR3 contains 12 residues. Germline-derived CDR1 and CDR2 are WNHNN and SYGVQD (reference sequence). Trimming took off 3 bases at V and 4 bases at J, with 6 bases between the two ends. CDR3 nucleotide sequence: TGCGCCAGCAGTGACGAGGGAGAGACCCAGTACTTC. It codes for CASSDEGETQYF.